The following is a TCR beta chain sequence with its context. V was pared by 1 base and J by 4 bases, with 7 bases of the junction left unmatched. Germline loops: CDR1 SGHDT, CDR2 YYEEEE. CDR3 length equals 15 residues. This entry is derived from a study of blood T cell repertoires in COVID-19. Whole-study context: The samples span acute and convalescent COVID-19 from the United States, Italy and Spain. Sample material is recorded as cDNA or gDNA derived from T cells, B-cell-depleted T cells, or PBMCs.

Per the original data handling: Using reference gene primer amplification, nucleated cell counts were estimated. Sequencing was performed with immunoSEQ multiplex PCR; in TCRdb, only in-frame clones are kept and a portion is missing. The DNA gave D and trimming, while V, J and clone size come from that table. The table includes roughly 100,000 clones, under 80% detected once. The TCR sequence derives from a woman between 65 and 79 years old with acute or convalescent COVID-19. The chain links TRBV5-6 to TRBJ1-1; TRBD1 matches 7 bases. The source material was peripheral blood. The CDR3 DNA follows: TGTGCCAGCAGCTTGAGGGGGCAGGGGCCCACTGAAGCTTTCTTT. Its protein product is CASSLRGQGPTEAFF.